This TCR beta chain comes out of a study of a mutant IDH1 vaccine in newly diagnosed glioma. This clone appeared a single time. J gave up 0 bases and V 4 bases, and 6 bases lay outside the gene matches. This CDR3 is 16 amino acids long. Germline loops: CDR1 SEHNR, CDR2 FQNEAQ (reference sequence). The data were produced by immunoSEQ multiplex PCR, yet TCRdb's version contains in-frame clones alone and is incomplete. Of fewer than 50,000 clones detected, 80% to 95% appear once; the ten largest clones hold 15% to 20%. Time point meaning: baseline, week 1 (first vaccination visit). Described treatment: pre-vaccination baseline after standard-of-care therapy.

The source was PBMCs, collected from a glioma patient treated with radiotherapy, temozolomide or both. J is TRBJ2-3 and V is TRBV7-9; 8 nucleotides match TRBD1. This clonotype was sampled from a man aged 18 to 30 with glioma. The CDR3 reads CASSSSGQGSTDTQYF. The DNA of the CDR3 is TGTGCCAGCAGCTCGTCAGGACAGGGTAGCACAGATACGCAGTATTTT.